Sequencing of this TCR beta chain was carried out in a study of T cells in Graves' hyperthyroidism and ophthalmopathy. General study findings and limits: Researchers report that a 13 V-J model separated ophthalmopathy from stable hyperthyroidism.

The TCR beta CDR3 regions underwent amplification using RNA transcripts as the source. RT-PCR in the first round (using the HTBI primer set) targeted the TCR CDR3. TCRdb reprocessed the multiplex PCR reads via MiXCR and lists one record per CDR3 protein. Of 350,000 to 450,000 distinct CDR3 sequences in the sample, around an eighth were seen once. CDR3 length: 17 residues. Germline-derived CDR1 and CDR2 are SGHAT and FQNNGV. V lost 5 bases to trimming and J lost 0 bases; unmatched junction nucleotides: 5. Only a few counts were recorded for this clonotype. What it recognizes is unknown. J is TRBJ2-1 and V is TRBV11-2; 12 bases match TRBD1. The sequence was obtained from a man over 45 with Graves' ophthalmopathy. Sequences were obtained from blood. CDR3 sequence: CASSPGTGGSSYNEQFF. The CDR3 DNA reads TGTGCCAGCAGCCCCGGGACAGGGGGCAGCTCCTACAATGAGCAGTTCTTC.